The rows below give T cell receptor beta chains drawn from one sample of a study of blood T cell repertoires in COVID-19. The repertoire was sequenced with immunoSEQ multiplex PCR; TCRdb's copy has only in-frame clones and lacks some. The sample contains around 170,000 clones, about 85% of which appear only once. The sample comprised peripheral blood. The receptors come from a man in his fifties or sixties with acute or convalescent COVID-19. CDR3s include the opening cysteine and the closing phenylalanine or tryptophan. D genes are given only for firm matches. Expanded clones are given a class, and other clones once, few, many or no size at all.

v_call: TRBV6-5
clone_size: once
d_call: NA
j_call: TRBJ1-1
cdr3_aa: CASRMDSEAFF
cdr3_nt: TGTGCCAGCAGGATGGACAGCGAAGCTTTCTTT

v_call: TRBV11-3
clone_size: NA
d_call: TRBD2
j_call: TRBJ2-3
cdr3_aa: CASSQRLAGSTDTQYF
cdr3_nt: TGTGCCAGCAGCCAACGACTAGCGGGAAGCACAGATACGCAGTATTTT

v_call: TRBV11-3
clone_size: NA
d_call: NA
j_call: TRBJ2-3
cdr3_aa: CASSLKRQGQDTQYF
cdr3_nt: TGTGCCAGCAGCTTAAAACGGCAGGGACAAGATACGCAGTATTTT

v_call: TRBV6-5
clone_size: NA
d_call: NA
j_call: TRBJ1-5
cdr3_aa: CASSSGRGNQPQHF
cdr3_nt: TGTGCCAGCAGTTCGGGTCGGGGCAATCAGCCCCAGCATTTT

v_call: TRBV7-9
clone_size: NA
d_call: NA
j_call: TRBJ2-7
cdr3_aa: CASSLGQYEQYF
cdr3_nt: TGTGCCAGCAGCCTCGGACAGTACGAGCAGTACTTC

v_call: TRBV11-3
clone_size: NA
d_call: NA
j_call: TRBJ2-3
cdr3_aa: CASSLAGELTDTQYF
cdr3_nt: TGTGCCAGCAGCCTTGCCGGGGAATTGACAGATACGCAGTATTTT

v_call: TRBV24-1
clone_size: NA
d_call: NA
j_call: TRBJ1-2
cdr3_aa: CATSEPSDGSYGYTF
cdr3_nt: TGTGCCACCAGTGAGCCCAGTGACGGGTCCTATGGCTACACCTTC

v_call: TRBV5-1
clone_size: NA
d_call: NA
j_call: TRBJ1-1
cdr3_aa: CASSISPTAMNTEAFF
cdr3_nt: TGCGCCAGCAGTATTTCTCCGACAGCTATGAACACTGAAGCTTTCTTT

v_call: TRBV30
clone_size: NA
d_call: TRBD1
j_call: TRBJ2-7
cdr3_aa: CAWKQDRVNEQYF
cdr3_nt: TGTGCCTGGAAACAGGACAGGGTGAACGAGCAGTACTTC

v_call: TRBV6-5
clone_size: NA
d_call: NA
j_call: TRBJ2-2
cdr3_aa: CASGLAAAVGELFF
cdr3_nt: TGTGCCAGCGGGCTAGCCGCGGCTGTCGGGGAGCTGTTTTTT

v_call: TRBV7-3
clone_size: NA
d_call: NA
j_call: TRBJ1-1
cdr3_aa: CASSPQGGRNTEAFF
cdr3_nt: TGTGCCAGCAGCCCACAAGGAGGGCGGAACACTGAAGCTTTCTTT

v_call: TRBV4-1
clone_size: NA
d_call: TRBD1
j_call: TRBJ1-4
cdr3_aa: CASSSGTGNEKLFF
cdr3_nt: TGCGCCAGCAGTTCCGGGACAGGGAATGAAAAACTGTTTTTT

v_call: TRBV11-2
clone_size: few
d_call: NA
j_call: TRBJ1-1
cdr3_aa: CASSWGQNTEAFF
cdr3_nt: TGTGCCAGCAGCTGGGGACAGAACACTGAAGCTTTCTTT

v_call: TRBV6-5
clone_size: NA
d_call: TRBD1
j_call: TRBJ1-2
cdr3_aa: CASSYTEAGGSYGYTF
cdr3_nt: TGTGCCAGCAGTTACACCGAAGCAGGGGGCTCCTATGGCTACACCTTC

v_call: TRBV28
clone_size: once
d_call: NA
j_call: TRBJ2-7
cdr3_aa: CASSLAGDKRENF
cdr3_nt: TGTGCCAGCAGTTTAGCCGGAGATAAGAGGGAAAACTTC

v_call: TRBV11-3
clone_size: NA
d_call: NA
j_call: TRBJ2-1
cdr3_aa: CASSTGSQVSEQFF
cdr3_nt: TGTGCCAGCAGCACGGGGTCTCAAGTCAGTGAGCAGTTCTTC

v_call: TRBV10-3
clone_size: NA
d_call: TRBD1
j_call: TRBJ1-6
cdr3_aa: CAISRGGQGNSPLHF
cdr3_nt: TGTGCCATCAGTAGGGGGGGACAGGGGAATTCACCCCTCCACTTT

v_call: TRBV7-3
clone_size: NA
d_call: NA
j_call: TRBJ2-2
cdr3_aa: CASSFGATGELFF
cdr3_nt: TGTGCCAGCAGCTTTGGGGCGACCGGGGAGCTGTTTTTT

v_call: TRBV28
clone_size: few
d_call: NA
j_call: TRBJ1-4
cdr3_aa: CASSLGQLNEKLFF
cdr3_nt: TGTGCCAGCAGTTTGGGCCAGCTTAATGAAAAACTGTTTTTT

v_call: TRBV7-8
clone_size: NA
d_call: NA
j_call: TRBJ2-5
cdr3_aa: CASSSRPPRGSGETQYF
cdr3_nt: TGTGCCAGCAGCTCACGGCCTCCCCGGGGGAGCGGAGAGACCCAGTACTTC

v_call: TRBV6-1
clone_size: NA
d_call: NA
j_call: TRBJ1-2
cdr3_aa: CASSEGQVYGYTF
cdr3_nt: TGTGCCAGCAGTGAAGGACAGGTCTATGGCTACACCTTC

v_call: TRBV5-4
clone_size: NA
d_call: TRBD1
j_call: TRBJ1-2
cdr3_aa: CASSLKTGNYGYTF
cdr3_nt: TGTGCCAGCAGCCTGAAGACAGGGAACTATGGCTACACCTTC

v_call: TRBV24-1
clone_size: NA
d_call: NA
j_call: TRBJ1-4
cdr3_aa: CATSDPSDGATNEKLFF
cdr3_nt: TGTGCCACCAGTGATCCCAGCGACGGTGCAACTAATGAAAAACTGTTTTTT

v_call: TRBV10-3
clone_size: once
d_call: TRBD1
j_call: TRBJ1-5
cdr3_aa: CAIRPTGVNQPQHF
cdr3_nt: TGTGCCATCAGGCCGACAGGGGTGAATCAGCCCCAGCATTTT

v_call: TRBV7-3
clone_size: NA
d_call: NA
j_call: TRBJ1-5
cdr3_aa: CASRPRRAVGNQPQHF
cdr3_nt: TGTGCCAGCAGACCCAGGCGAGCGGTGGGCAATCAGCCCCAGCATTTT

v_call: TRBV10-3
clone_size: NA
d_call: TRBD1
j_call: TRBJ2-3
cdr3_aa: CAISGQGSSTDTQYF
cdr3_nt: TGTGCCATCAGTGGACAGGGGTCCTCCACAGATACGCAGTATTTT